This T cell receptor (beta chain) was sequenced for a study of T cells in Graves' hyperthyroidism and ophthalmopathy. General study findings and limits: Most clonotypes expanded in the thyroid (above 0.001) were also present in blood. Ophthalmopathy and stable hyperthyroidism were separated by a 13 V-J model.

The V gene's germline CDR1 is SQVTM and CDR2 ANQGSEA. CDR3 length equals 14 residues. V was pared by 5 bases and J by 4 bases, with 8 bases of the junction left unmatched. The source material, RNA transcripts, was used to amplify TCR beta CDR3 regions. The primer set for the first-round RT-PCR of the TCR CDR3 was HTBI. Via MiXCR, TCRdb re-called the multiplex PCR reads, giving one row per CDR3 protein. Altogether about 720,000 distinct CDR3 sequences are present, around a sixth being singletons, with the ten largest covering about a sixth. This clonotype was observed a handful of times. Its target is not known. Criteria for exclusion of patients were uncontrolled infection, other autoimmune disease, pregnancy or lactation.

Sequencing was performed on blood. This sequence originates from a woman aged 45-65 years with Graves' hyperthyroidism that later progressed to Graves' ophthalmopathy. The chain has TRBV29-1 and TRBJ2-5; TRBD1 matches 9 bases. CDR3 amino acids: CSVHNRQGGETQYF. The CDR3 DNA reads TGCAGCGTTCATAATCGACAGGGGGGAGAGACCCAGTACTTC.